This T cell receptor beta chain was profiled in a study of glioma-infiltrating T cells after dendritic cell vaccination. The CDR3 spans 14 residues. In germline, CDR1 is SGHRS, CDR2 YFSETQ. The V and J ends lost 2 bases and 5 bases respectively, with 8 bases between them. Time point described: after dendritic cell vaccination, including at tumor progression/relapse. Assay: immunoSEQ multiplex PCR; the TCRdb copy retains only in-frame clones and omits some. The repertoire holds more than 70,000 clones, with more than 75% as singletons. V gene TRBV5-1 combines with J gene TRBJ1-6; tentatively, D is TRBD1 (6 bases). The sample was blood, taken after dendritic cell vaccination. This TCR came from a human donor with glioblastoma. The CDR3 protein is CASSFSGDNSPLHF. Here the CDR3 DNA reads TGCGCCAGCAGCTTCTCAGGGGATAATTCACCCCTCCACTTT.